The sequence of this T cell receptor (beta chain) was determined in a study of T cell responses to AZD1222 COVID-19 vaccine. Whole-study context: Recipients boosted at about 4 weeks or about 12 weeks are pooled.

V was trimmed by 2 bases and J by 10 bases, leaving 21 bases between them. The CDR3 has 17 residues. Germline V gene data show CDR1 as MNHEY and CDR2 as SVGEGT. Profiled with immunoSEQ multiplex PCR; TCRdb holds only in-frame clones, not every one. The sample shows about 130,000 clones, roughly nine tenths of them seen only once. The sequence came from an adult in good health. The chain has TRBV6-2 or TRBV6-3 and TRBJ1-6; D may be TRBD1 (6 bases). This specimen consisted of peripheral blood, obtained on day 0 of AZD1222 vaccination. In nucleotides, the CDR3 is TGTGCCAGCAGTTACCCAAGGACAGAAACGTTCCGGTCACCCCTCCACTTT. This translates into CASSYPRTETFRSPLHF.